One and the same sample provided the 19 T cell receptor beta chains below, sequenced in a study of graft-versus-host responses after intestinal transplantation. Measured with immunoSEQ multiplex PCR; TCRdb has only the in-frame clones, and not every one. Among under 4,500 clones listed, approximately 77% were seen once. The starting material, graft tissue, was processed to release intraepithelial and lamina propria lymphocytes. The source material was ileum tissue, sampled 9 days after transplant. All receptors derive from a human patient who received an intestinal transplant, so some T cells may come from the graft donor.

The gene calls are TRBV7-9 and TRBJ2-7; TRBD1 aligns across 9 bases. The CDR3 extends over 14 amino acids. J gave up 4 bases and V 5 bases, and 6 bases lay outside the gene matches. The germline V gene encodes CDR1 SEHNR and CDR2 FQNEAQ (reference sequence). DNA for the CDR3: TGTGCCAGCAGCCCCAGGGACAGGGTTTACGAGCAGTACTTC. Amino acid sequence: CASSPRDRVYEQYF. Together with reference TRBV7-9 and TRBJ2-7, the CDR3 gives the full variable domain: DTGVSQNPRHKITKRGQNVTFRCDPISEHNRLYWYRQTLGQGPEFLTYFQNEAQLEKSRLLSDRFSAERPKGSFSTLEIQRTEQGDSAMYLCASSPRDRVYEQYFGPGTRLTVT.

The V call is TRBV5-4, the J call TRBJ1-6, with 8 bases aligning to TRBD1. The V and J ends lost 4 bases and 7 bases, in that order; junction bases with no gene match: 7. Looked up from germline, CDR1 is SGHNT and CDR2 is YYREEE (reference sequence). The CDR3 loop spans 15 amino acids. CDR3 nucleotide sequence: TGTGCCAGCAGCCCCAAACGGGACAGGAATTCACCCCTCCACTTT. It translates to CASSPKRDRNSPLHF. Full variable domain (missing parts from reference TRBV5-4 and TRBJ1-6): ETGVTQSPTHLIKTRGQQVTLRCSSQSGHNTVSWYQQALGQGPQFIFQYYREEENGRGNFPPRFSGLQFPNYSSELNVNALELDDSALYLCASSPKRDRNSPLHFGNGTRLTVT.

This chain connects TRBV5-1 to TRBJ2-5; possibly TRBD1 for D (5 bases). The CDR3 has 14 residues. Trimming pared 0 bases from V and 6 bases from J, leaving 12 bases between. Germline CDR1 and CDR2: SGHRS and YFSETQ. This chain's CDR3 is CASSLVGQGQTQYF. Here the CDR3 DNA reads TGCGCCAGCAGCTTGGTGGGGCAAGGGCAGACCCAGTACTTC.

The chain couples TRBV7-6 to TRBJ2-3; TRBD2 agrees at 10 bases. This CDR3 spans 19 amino acids. Germline-derived CDR1 and CDR2 are SGHVS and FNYEAQ. Trimming removed 2 bases from V and 2 bases from J; junction bases left unmatched: 13. The CDR3, as DNA: TGTGCCAGCAGCTTACACGCCGGGACTAGCGACCCCTTCACAGATACGCAGTATTTT. It encodes CASSLHAGTSDPFTDTQYF.

The chain couples TRBV6-5 to TRBJ2-3, with D perhaps TRBD1 or TRBD2 (5 bases each). Germline loops: CDR1 MNHEY, CDR2 SVGAGI. The length of the CDR3 is 15 residues. V was trimmed by 2 bases and J by 2 bases, leaving 11 bases between them. The CDR3 coding sequence is TGTGCCAGCAGTTACGGGGGTAGGGCCACAGATACGCAGTATTTT. Translating it yields CASSYGGRATDTQYF.

V usage is TRBV5-6 and J usage is TRBJ2-2; 11 bases line up with TRBD1. Germline-derived CDR1 and CDR2 are SGHDT and YYEEEE. The CDR3 consists of 15 residues. V lost 0 bases, J lost 6 bases, and 1 base stayed unmatched. CDR3 nucleotide sequence: TGTGCCAGCAGCTTGGAGGGACAGGGGGCCGGGGAGCTGTTTTTT. This encodes CASSLEGQGAGELFF.

This clone is a singleton in its sample. This rearrangement joins TRBV30 to TRBJ1-2, with TRBD1 matching over 7 bases. With 2 bases clipped from V and 0 bases from J, the junction kept 9 bases outside the gene matches. The CDR3 totals 16 residues. The germline CDR1 and CDR2 sequences are GTSNPN and SVGIG (reference sequence). CDR3 protein: CAWSLLDRVANYGYTF. The CDR3 nucleotides are TGTGCCTGGAGTCTCCTAGACAGGGTGGCTAACTATGGCTACACCTTC. The whole variable domain, remainder taken from reference TRBV30 and TRBJ1-2, is SQTIHQWPATLVQPVGSPLSLECTVEGTSNPNLYWYRQAAGRGLQLLFYSVGIGQISSEVPQNLSASRPQDRQFILSSKKLLLSDSGFYLCAWSLLDRVANYGYTFGSGTRLTVV.

The V call is TRBV11-2, the J call TRBJ2-7, with D maybe TRBD1 (5 bases). CDR3 length equals 17 residues. CDR1 and CDR2 from the germline V gene are SGHAT and FQNNGV. Trimming pared 1 base from V and 5 bases from J, leaving 21 bases between. The CDR3 nucleotides read TGTGCCAGCAGCTTAGCCCCCTGGGCAGGGCCAAGGGACGAGCAGTACTTC. It encodes CASSLAPWAGPRDEQYF.

CDR3 bases: TGTGCCAGCAGCACCCGGACAGGGGGCTATGGCTACACCTTC. It codes for CASSTRTGGYGYTF. The chain recombines TRBV11-2 with TRBJ1-2, with 10 bases fitting TRBD1. The CDR3 consists of 14 residues. V lost 5 bases, J lost 4 bases, and 4 bases stayed unmatched. Germline V CDR1 and CDR2: SGHAT, FQNNGV. The full variable domain, with the rest looked up from reference TRBV11-2 and TRBJ1-2, is EAGVAQSPRYKIIEKRQSVAFWCNPISGHATLYWYQQILGQGPKLLIQFQNNGVVDDSQLPKDRFSAERLKGVDSTLKIQPAKLEDSAVYLCASSTRTGGYGYTFGSGTRLTVV.

This sequence joins TRBV21-1 and TRBJ1-2; the table calls TRBD1, which could not be checked here. TRBV21-1 is assigned pseudogene status. This CDR3 region has 15 residues. CDR3 amino acids: CASSKGSRTGDGYTF. The DNA of the CDR3 is TGTGCCAGCAGCAAAGGTTCCCGGACAGGGGACGGCTACACCTTC.

Turning to this clone: The same CDR3 is also encoded by other DNA sequences in this sample. The chain couples TRBV7-9 to TRBJ1-2; D is undetermined. Trimming left V 7 bases short and J 6 bases short, with 15 bases between. The CDR3 loop spans 13 amino acids. Germline assignment: CDR1 SEHNR and CDR2 FQNEAQ (reference sequence). The CDR3 DNA is TGTGCCAGCACCAATAGGGATTTCAATGGCTACACCTTC. Translated, it gives CASTNRDFNGYTF.

The count of this clone is one. J is TRBJ2-7 and V is TRBV6-1; 7 bases match TRBD2. The CDR3 consists of 14 residues. Germline CDR1 and CDR2: MNHNS and SASEGT. The ends lost 7 bases at V and 1 base at J; junction bases unmatched: 7. For the CDR3, the DNA is TGTGCCAGCAAAATCCTAGCGGTTTCCTACGAGCAGTACTTC. Its translation is CASKILAVSYEQYF.

This chain links TRBV2 with TRBJ2-5; TRBD2 might be the D (5 bases). In germline, CDR1 is SNHLY, CDR2 FYNNEI. The CDR3 is made up of 14 amino acids. The ends were cut back, 3 bases at V and 9 bases at J, with 17 bases in the middle. CDR3 in amino acids: CASSERVVHGAQYF. The CDR3 bases are TGTGCCAGCAGTGAGCGGGTCGTACACGGGGCCCAGTACTTC.

The CDR3 DNA reads TGTGCCAGCAGCGTGCAGGGCATCACTCTTAACATTCAGTACTTC. It specifies CASSVQGITLNIQYF. The V call is TRBV5-6, the J call TRBJ2-4; a weak D match, TRBD1 (5 bases). V was trimmed by 4 bases and J by 7 bases, leaving 18 bases between them. CDR1 and CDR2 from the germline V gene are SGHDT and YYEEEE. This CDR3 contains 15 residues. The whole variable domain, filled in from reference TRBV5-6 and TRBJ2-4, reads DAGVTQSPTHLIKTRGQQVTLRCSPKSGHDTVSWYQQALGQGPQFIFQYYEEEERQRGNFPDRFSGHQFPNYSSELNVNALLLGDSALYLCASSVQGITLNIQYFGAGTRLSVL.

The rearrangement joins TRBV21-1 to TRBJ2-7; TRBD2 is taken as the D call from the table, unchecked against the DNA. TRBV21-1 is recorded as a pseudogene. The CDR3 sequence is 11 residues long. As DNA, the CDR3 is TGTGCCAGAAGGAGCTCCTACGAGCAGTACTTC. This encodes CARRSSYEQYF.

The chain links TRBV28 to TRBJ2-3, with 7 bases lining up with TRBD2. CDR3 length: 14 residues. Trimming removed 4 bases from V and 0 bases from J; junction bases left unmatched: 1. Germline V CDR1 and CDR2: MDHEN, SYDVKM. The CDR3 reads CASSSGGSTDTQYF. For the CDR3, the DNA is TGTGCCAGCAGTTCGGGGGGAAGCACAGATACGCAGTATTTT. The full variable domain, in which reference TRBV28 and TRBJ2-3 provide the parts outside the CDR3, is DVKVTQSSRYLVKRTGEKVFLECVQDMDHENMFWYRQDPGLGLRLIYFSYDVKMKEKGDIPEGYSVSREKKERFSLILESASTNQTSMYLCASSSGGSTDTQYFGPGTRLTVL.

The chain joins TRBV25-1 to TRBJ2-6; D call uncertain. The germline V gene has CDR1 MGHDK and CDR2 SYGVNS. The CDR3 contains 14 residues. The V end was cut by 8 bases, the J end by 2 bases, with 10 bases between. CDR3 sequence reads: CASSGRAGANVLTF. The CDR3 bases are TGTGCCAGCTCTGGAAGGGCTGGGGCCAACGTCCTGACTTTC. Filled out from reference TRBV25-1 and TRBJ2-6, the complete variable domain reads EADIYQTPRYLVIGTGKKITLECSQTMGHDKMYWYQQDPGMELHLIHYSYGVNSTEKGDLSSESTVSRIRTEHFPLTLESARPSHTSQYLCASSGRAGANVLTFGAGSRLTVL.

The chain joins TRBV5-1 to TRBJ1-2; 7 bases are a match to TRBD1. This CDR3 comprises 14 residues. Germline V gene sequence: CDR1 SGHRS, CDR2 YFSETQ. V gave up 4 bases and J gave up 4 bases; unmatched junction bases: 7. CDR3 bases: TGCGCCAGCAGCCAGCCCGGGACAGTCTATGGCTACACCTTC. Its protein is CASSQPGTVYGYTF.

This clone showed up just once. J is TRBJ2-7 and V is TRBV28, with TRBD1 matching 7 bases. This CDR3 has 16 residues. V trimming: 5 bases; J trimming: 6 bases; junction bases outside the gene matches: 16. Germline-derived CDR1 and CDR2 are MDHEN and SYDVKM. Written as DNA, the CDR3 is TGTGCCAGCAGTCCCCTGGGACAGCTTGTGGTGGGCGAGCAGTACTTC. Encoded protein: CASSPLGQLVVGEQYF.